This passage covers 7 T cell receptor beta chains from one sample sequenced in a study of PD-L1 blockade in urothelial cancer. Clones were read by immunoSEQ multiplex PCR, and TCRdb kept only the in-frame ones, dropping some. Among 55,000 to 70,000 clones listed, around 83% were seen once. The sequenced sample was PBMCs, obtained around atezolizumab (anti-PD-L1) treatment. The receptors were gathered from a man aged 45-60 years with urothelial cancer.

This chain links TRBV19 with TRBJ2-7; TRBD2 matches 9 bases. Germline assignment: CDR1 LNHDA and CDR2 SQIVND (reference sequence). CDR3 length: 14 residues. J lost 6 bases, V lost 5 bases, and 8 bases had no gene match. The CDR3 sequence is CASSVLAGLSEQYF. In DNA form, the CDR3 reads TGTGCCAGTAGTGTTCTAGCGGGACTCTCCGAGCAGTACTTC.

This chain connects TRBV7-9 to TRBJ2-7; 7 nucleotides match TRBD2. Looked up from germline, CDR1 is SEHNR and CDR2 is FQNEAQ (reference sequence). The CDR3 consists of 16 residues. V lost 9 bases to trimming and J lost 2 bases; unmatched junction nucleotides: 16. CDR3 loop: CASTESGALGAYEQYF. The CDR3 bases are TGTGCCAGTACCGAGAGCGGGGCCCTCGGGGCCTACGAGCAGTACTTC.

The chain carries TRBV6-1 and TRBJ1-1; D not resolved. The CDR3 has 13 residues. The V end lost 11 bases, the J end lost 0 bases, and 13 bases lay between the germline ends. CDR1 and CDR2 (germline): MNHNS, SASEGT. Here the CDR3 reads CACRVWMNTEAFF. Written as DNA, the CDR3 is TGTGCCTGCCGGGTTTGGATGAACACTGAAGCTTTCTTT.

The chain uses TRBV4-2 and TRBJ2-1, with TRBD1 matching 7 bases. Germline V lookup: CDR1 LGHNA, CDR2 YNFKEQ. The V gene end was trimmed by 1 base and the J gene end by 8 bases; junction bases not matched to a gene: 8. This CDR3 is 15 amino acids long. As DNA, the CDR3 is TGTGCCAGCAGCCAAGGAGATTACAGGGGCGATGAGCAGTTCTTC. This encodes CASSQGDYRGDEQFF.

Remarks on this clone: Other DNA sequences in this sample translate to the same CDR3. This chain's CDR3 is CASSLPPGATYEQYF. Here the CDR3 DNA reads TGTGCCAGCAGCTTACCACCAGGGGCAACCTACGAGCAGTACTTC. This sequence joins TRBV11-2 and TRBJ2-7; a possible D gene is TRBD1 (6 bases). CDR3 length equals 15 residues. The V gene's germline CDR1 is SGHAT and CDR2 FQNNGV. V lost 2 bases and J lost 2, with 13 bases in between. The full variable domain, in which reference TRBV11-2 and TRBJ2-7 provide the parts outside the CDR3, is EAGVAQSPRYKIIEKRQSVAFWCNPISGHATLYWYQQILGQGPKLLIQFQNNGVVDDSQLPKDRFSAERLKGVDSTLKIQPAKLEDSAVYLCASSLPPGATYEQYFGPGTRLTVT.

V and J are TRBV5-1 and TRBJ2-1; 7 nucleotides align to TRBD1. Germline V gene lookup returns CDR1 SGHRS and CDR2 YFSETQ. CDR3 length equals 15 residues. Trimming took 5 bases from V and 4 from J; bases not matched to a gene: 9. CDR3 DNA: TGCGCCAGCAGAAGGAGTCAGGGGGTATACAATGAGCAGTTCTTC. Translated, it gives CASRRSQGVYNEQFF.

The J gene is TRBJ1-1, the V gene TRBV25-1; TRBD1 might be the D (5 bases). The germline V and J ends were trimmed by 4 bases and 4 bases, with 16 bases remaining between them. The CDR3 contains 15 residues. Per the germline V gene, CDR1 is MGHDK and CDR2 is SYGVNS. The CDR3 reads CASSVAKGWGTEAFF. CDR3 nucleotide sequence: TGTGCCAGCAGTGTGGCGAAGGGGTGGGGCACTGAAGCTTTCTTT.